Below, 28 T cell receptor beta chains from the same sample are listed, as sequenced in a study of CD8+ T cells in alopecia areata. This sample's treatment: oral pan-JAK inhibitor, 5-10 mg twice daily. RNA, once extracted, was reverse transcribed into cDNA for use as the sequencing template. Profiling relied on immunoSEQ multiplex PCR, and the TCRdb table lists in-frame clones only, not all of them. Of about 250,000 clones in the sample, about 60% were seen once. Sequences were derived from CD4+ T cells sorted from blood, sampled at roughly week 53, from a patient treated with tofacitinib. These receptors were obtained from a human donor with alopecia areata.

The genes are TRBV13 and TRBJ2-7; D may be TRBD2 (5 bases). The CDR3 is made up of 15 amino acids. The V and J ends lost 6 bases and 3 bases respectively, with 18 bases between them. The germline gives CDR1 PRHDT, CDR2 FYEKMQ (reference sequence). DNA for the CDR3: TGTGCCAGCAGTCAGAAGGGAGACACCCTCTACGAGCAGTACTTC. This sequence encodes CASSQKGDTLYEQYF. Filled out from reference TRBV13 and TRBJ2-7, the complete variable domain reads AAGVIQSPRHLIKEKRETATLKCYPIPRHDTVYWYQQGPGQDPQFLISFYEKMQSDKGSIPDRFSAQQFSDYHSELNMSSLELGDSALYFCASSQKGDTLYEQYFGPGTRLTVT.

This clone appeared a few times. V and J are TRBV4-1 and TRBJ1-2; D gene uncertain. CDR3 length: 12 residues. Germline loops: CDR1 MGHRA, CDR2 YSYEKL. V gave up 4 bases and J gave up 7 bases, with 10 bases separating them. The CDR3 nucleotides are TGCGCCAGCAGCCCCCCGTCCCGTGGCTACACCTTC. Protein: CASSPPSRGYTF.

This clone was counted only a few times. CDR3 amino acids: CASSLPGQGTGEQFF. The CDR3 DNA sequence: TGTGCCAGCAGCTTGCCGGGACAGGGAACCGGTGAGCAGTTCTTC. This chain joins TRBV5-6 and TRBJ2-1, with 9 bases aligning to TRBD1. CDR3 size: 15 residues. CDR1 is SGHDT, CDR2 YYEEEE, per germline. The trim removed 1 base at V and 9 bases at J, leaving 8 bases unmatched. The entire variable domain, with the rest obtained from reference TRBV5-6 and TRBJ2-1, is as follows: DAGVTQSPTHLIKTRGQQVTLRCSPKSGHDTVSWYQQALGQGPQFIFQYYEEEERQRGNFPDRFSGHQFPNYSSELNVNALLLGDSALYLCASSLPGQGTGEQFFGPGTRLTVL.

The chain links TRBV7-2 to TRBJ2-3, with D perhaps matching TRBD2 (6 bases). CDR3 length equals 15 residues. Trimming pared 1 base from V and 2 bases from J, leaving 10 bases between. Looked up from germline, CDR1 is SGHTA and CDR2 is FQGNSA. CDR3 nucleotide sequence: TGTGCCAGCAGCTTAGAGGGACTCCTCACAGATACGCAGTATTTT. It yields the protein CASSLEGLLTDTQYF.

V gene TRBV9 combines with J gene TRBJ1-6, with D uncertain. CDR3 length: 12 residues. V was cut by 4 bases and J by 4 bases, with 3 bases left in between. Germline V gives CDR1 SGDLS, CDR2 YYNGEE. The CDR3 is CASSPYNSPLHF. The CDR3 DNA sequence: TGTGCCAGCAGCCCTTATAATTCACCCCTCCACTTT.

This clone was observed a single time. The V and J genes are TRBV29-1 and TRBJ2-7; TRBD1 matches at 7 bases. The V segment lost 4 bases and the J segment 6 bases; nucleotides outside the gene matches: 9. CDR3 length: 13 amino acids. Germline V lookup: CDR1 SQVTM, CDR2 ANQGSEA. CDR3 bases: TGCAGCGTTGGCGAGGGGGCGTATTCCGAGCAGTACTTC. This sequence encodes CSVGEGAYSEQYF.

The chain links TRBV10-3 to TRBJ2-5; perhaps TRBD1 as D (5 bases). Germline values: CDR1 ENHRY, CDR2 SYGVKD. The CDR3 spans 13 residues. V lost 8 bases to trimming and J lost 5 bases, with 15 bases between them. CDR3 nucleotides: TGTGCCATCCAGGCAGGGCCCAGGGAGACCCAGTACTTC. It is translated as CAIQAGPRETQYF.

The V call is TRBV4-2, the J call TRBJ1-2; possibly TRBD1 for D (6 bases). CDR3 length: 13 amino acids. V was cut by 4 bases and J by 4 bases, with 10 bases left in between. Germline V gene lookup returns CDR1 LGHNA and CDR2 YNFKEQ. CDR3: CASSRTGSYGYTF. The CDR3 DNA reads as TGTGCCAGCAGCCGTACAGGGTCCTATGGCTACACCTTC.

This rearrangement joins TRBV30 to TRBJ1-2, with a tentative D call TRBD1 (5 bases). The CDR3 loop spans 12 amino acids. V dropped 3 bases and J dropped 5 bases, with 10 bases sitting between them. CDR1 is GTSNPN and CDR2 is SVGIG in the germline V gene (reference sequence). The CDR3 here is CAWRGLTYGYTF. CDR3 nucleotide sequence: TGTGCCTGGAGGGGACTCACTTATGGCTACACCTTC.

The chain joins TRBV25-1 to TRBJ2-3, with 7 bases fitting TRBD1. The V segment lost 3 bases and the J segment 1 base; nucleotides outside the gene matches: 7. Germline values: CDR1 MGHDK, CDR2 SYGVNS. CDR3 length: 16 amino acids. The CDR3 reads CASSEYRGVGTDTQYF. The CDR3 nucleotides read TGTGCCAGCAGTGAGTACAGGGGTGTGGGCACAGATACGCAGTATTTT.

V is TRBV4-3 and J is TRBJ1-6; D perhaps matches TRBD1 (6 bases). This CDR3 is 13 amino acids long. CDR1 and CDR2 from the germline V gene are LGHNA and YSLEER. Trimming stripped 5 bases from V and 7 bases from J, with 9 bases between. The CDR3: CASSYRANSPLHF. CDR3 nucleotides: TGCGCCAGCAGCTACAGGGCCAATTCACCCCTCCACTTT.

This sequence joins TRBV29-1 and TRBJ2-7, with D unclear. The CDR3 has 13 amino acids. CDR1 and CDR2 (germline): SQVTM, ANQGSEA. The ends were cut back, 3 bases at V and 1 base at J, with 10 bases in the middle. CDR3: CSVESTESYEQYF. CDR3 in DNA: TGCAGCGTTGAGTCAACAGAGTCCTACGAGCAGTACTTC.

V usage is TRBV6-5 and J usage is TRBJ1-4; D may be TRBD1 (5 bases). Germline loops: CDR1 MNHEY, CDR2 SVGAGI. The CDR3 spans 14 residues. With 6 bases removed from V and 8 bases from J, the gap between germline ends came to 16 bases. The DNA of the CDR3 is TGTGCCAGCAGAAGAGCCGGGGGAGAGGAAAAACTGTTTTTT. This sequence encodes CASRRAGGEEKLFF.

The chain carries TRBV30 and TRBJ1-2; maybe TRBD1 (5 bases). The CDR3 sequence is 14 residues long. Germline loops: CDR1 GTSNPN, CDR2 SVGIG (reference sequence). Trimming shortened V by 2 bases and J by 3 bases, and 13 bases separated the two germline ends. The CDR3 DNA reads as TGTGCCTGGAGTAACGCTAGGGGCCACTATGGCTACACCTTC. Protein: CAWSNARGHYGYTF.

The chain is built from TRBV6-1 and TRBJ2-3; D possibly corresponds to TRBD2 (7 bases). The germline gives CDR1 MNHNS, CDR2 SASEGT. Trimming removed 1 base from V and 1 base from J, with 12 bases in between. CDR3 length: 16 residues. The CDR3 here is CASSEDGRGGTDTQYF. CDR3 nucleotide sequence: TGTGCCAGCAGTGAAGATGGGAGGGGGGGCACAGATACGCAGTATTTT.

This clone was detected only a few times. The CDR3 bases are TGTGCCAGCAGCTTAGTTAGCTATGGCTACACCTTC. Its translation: CASSLVSYGYTF. The V gene is TRBV7-2, the J gene TRBJ1-2, with unresolved D. V was cut by 1 base and J by 4 bases, with 4 bases left in between. This CDR3 is built from 12 residues. Per the germline V gene, CDR1 is SGHTA and CDR2 is FQGNSA.

This clone has just a few counts. J is TRBJ1-2 and V is TRBV6-5; TRBD1 agrees at 7 bases. CDR3 length: 13 amino acids. CDR1 and CDR2 from the germline V gene are MNHEY and SVGAGI. The V and J ends lost 9 bases and 4 bases, in that order; junction bases with no gene match: 8. The CDR3 region has the DNA TGTGCCAGTCACGCCGGGACAGTCTATGGCTACACCTTC. Its protein is CASHAGTVYGYTF.

The chain couples TRBV5-1 to TRBJ2-7; no clear D. V gave up 4 bases and J gave up 0 bases, with 11 bases separating them. CDR1 SGHRS and CDR2 YFSETQ come from the germline V gene. The CDR3 loop spans 14 amino acids. CDR3 loop: CASSQAYRSYEQYF. The CDR3, as DNA: TGCGCCAGCAGCCAGGCGTACCGCTCCTACGAGCAGTACTTC.

This rearrangement joins TRBV7-9 to TRBJ2-2; 8 nucleotides align to TRBD2. Germline V gene sequence: CDR1 SEHNR, CDR2 FQNEAQ (reference sequence). V trimming: 5 bases; J trimming: 1 base; junction bases outside the gene matches: 9. This CDR3 region has 17 residues. This CDR3 is CASSPTPGLVNTGELFF. As DNA, the CDR3 is TGTGCCAGCAGCCCGACCCCGGGACTAGTGAACACCGGGGAGCTGTTTTTT.

The rearrangement joins TRBV5-1 to TRBJ1-6; D might be TRBD1 (6 bases). Per germline, CDR1 SGHRS and CDR2 YFSETQ. The V gene lost 3 bases and the J gene lost 5 bases, with 9 bases spanning the gap. This CDR3 comprises 14 residues. The CDR3, as DNA: TGCGCCAGCAGCTCCGACAGGAATAATTCACCCCTCCACTTT. Translating it yields CASSSDRNNSPLHF. Based on the CDR3 plus reference TRBV5-1 and TRBJ1-6, the full variable domain is KAGVTQTPRYLIKTRGQQVTLSCSPISGHRSVSWYQQTPGQGLQFLFEYFSETQRNKGNFPGRFSGRQFSNSRSEMNVSTLELGDSALYLCASSSDRNNSPLHFGNGTRLTVT.

The chain uses TRBV9 and TRBJ1-4; 9 nucleotides align to TRBD1. The V gene's germline CDR1 is SGDLS and CDR2 YYNGEE. V lost 3 bases, J lost 0 bases, and 9 bases stayed unmatched. This CDR3 region has 18 residues. CDR3 bases: TGTGCCAGCAGCGCTCATCCGGGACAGGGTGCAACTAATGAAAAACTGTTTTTT. Residues: CASSAHPGQGATNEKLFF.

The rearrangement joins TRBV29-1 to TRBJ2-7; the match to TRBD2 covers 7 bases. CDR3 length equals 13 residues. Looked up from germline, CDR1 is SQVTM and CDR2 is ANQGSEA. Trimming at V came to 4 bases and at J to 1 base, leaving 4 bases not matched to a gene. CDR3 in amino acids: CSVVWGGSYEQYF. The CDR3 bases are TGCAGCGTTGTTTGGGGGGGTTCCTACGAGCAGTACTTC.

This clone was seen more than once but under ten times. The J gene is TRBJ2-3, the V gene TRBV29-1, with D perhaps matching TRBD1 or TRBD2 (5 bases each). The CDR3 has 13 residues. Looked up from germline, CDR1 is SQVTM and CDR2 is ANQGSEA. V was clipped by 3 bases and J by 6 bases, with 13 bases between them. The CDR3 region is CSVEGVGLDTQYF. CDR3 in DNA: TGCAGCGTTGAGGGGGTTGGTTTGGATACGCAGTATTTT.

This clone was seen more than once but under ten times. The J gene is TRBJ2-7, the V gene TRBV14; D not certain. Germline CDR1 is SGHDN and CDR2 is FVKESK. V lost 5 bases and J lost 4, with 15 bases in between. This CDR3 region has 14 residues. The CDR3 nucleotides read TGTGCCAGCAGCGAACACAGCCGAATTTACGAGCAGTACTTC. It yields the protein CASSEHSRIYEQYF.

V and J are TRBV4-3 and TRBJ1-4, with D possibly being TRBD1 (6 bases). The V gene lost 4 bases and the J gene lost 0 bases, with 9 bases spanning the gap. This CDR3 has 15 amino acids. Germline values: CDR1 LGHNA, CDR2 YSLEER. CDR3 residues: CASSPQGATNEKLFF. The CDR3 bases are TGCGCCAGCAGCCCACAGGGTGCAACTAATGAAAAACTGTTTTTT.

The gene calls are TRBV29-1 and TRBJ2-1; 7 nucleotides agree with TRBD1. The CDR3 is 14 amino acids. Germline V lookup: CDR1 SQVTM, CDR2 ANQGSEA. With 4 bases clipped from V and 10 bases from J, the junction kept 13 bases outside the gene matches. The chain's CDR3 is CSVVTGQAMGEQFF. CDR3 DNA sequence: TGCAGCGTTGTCACTGGACAGGCTATGGGAGAGCAGTTCTTC.

The chain uses TRBV5-6 and TRBJ2-1; weak D call: TRBD1 (6 bases). In germline, CDR1 is SGHDT, CDR2 YYEEEE. V was cut by 4 bases and J by 2 bases, with 19 bases left in between. This CDR3 spans 17 amino acids. The CDR3 sequence is CASSARDKGLTYNEQFF. The CDR3 coding sequence is TGTGCCAGCAGCGCTAGGGACAAAGGATTAACCTACAATGAGCAGTTCTTC.

This chain connects TRBV30 to TRBJ1-2; D not certain. Germline CDR1 GTSNPN, CDR2 SVGIG (reference sequence). The CDR3 contains 11 residues. The V gene lost 2 bases and the J gene lost 7 bases, with 8 bases spanning the gap. CDR3 in amino acids: CAWSLGSGYTF. CDR3 DNA: TGTGCCTGGAGTTTGGGAAGTGGCTACACCTTC.